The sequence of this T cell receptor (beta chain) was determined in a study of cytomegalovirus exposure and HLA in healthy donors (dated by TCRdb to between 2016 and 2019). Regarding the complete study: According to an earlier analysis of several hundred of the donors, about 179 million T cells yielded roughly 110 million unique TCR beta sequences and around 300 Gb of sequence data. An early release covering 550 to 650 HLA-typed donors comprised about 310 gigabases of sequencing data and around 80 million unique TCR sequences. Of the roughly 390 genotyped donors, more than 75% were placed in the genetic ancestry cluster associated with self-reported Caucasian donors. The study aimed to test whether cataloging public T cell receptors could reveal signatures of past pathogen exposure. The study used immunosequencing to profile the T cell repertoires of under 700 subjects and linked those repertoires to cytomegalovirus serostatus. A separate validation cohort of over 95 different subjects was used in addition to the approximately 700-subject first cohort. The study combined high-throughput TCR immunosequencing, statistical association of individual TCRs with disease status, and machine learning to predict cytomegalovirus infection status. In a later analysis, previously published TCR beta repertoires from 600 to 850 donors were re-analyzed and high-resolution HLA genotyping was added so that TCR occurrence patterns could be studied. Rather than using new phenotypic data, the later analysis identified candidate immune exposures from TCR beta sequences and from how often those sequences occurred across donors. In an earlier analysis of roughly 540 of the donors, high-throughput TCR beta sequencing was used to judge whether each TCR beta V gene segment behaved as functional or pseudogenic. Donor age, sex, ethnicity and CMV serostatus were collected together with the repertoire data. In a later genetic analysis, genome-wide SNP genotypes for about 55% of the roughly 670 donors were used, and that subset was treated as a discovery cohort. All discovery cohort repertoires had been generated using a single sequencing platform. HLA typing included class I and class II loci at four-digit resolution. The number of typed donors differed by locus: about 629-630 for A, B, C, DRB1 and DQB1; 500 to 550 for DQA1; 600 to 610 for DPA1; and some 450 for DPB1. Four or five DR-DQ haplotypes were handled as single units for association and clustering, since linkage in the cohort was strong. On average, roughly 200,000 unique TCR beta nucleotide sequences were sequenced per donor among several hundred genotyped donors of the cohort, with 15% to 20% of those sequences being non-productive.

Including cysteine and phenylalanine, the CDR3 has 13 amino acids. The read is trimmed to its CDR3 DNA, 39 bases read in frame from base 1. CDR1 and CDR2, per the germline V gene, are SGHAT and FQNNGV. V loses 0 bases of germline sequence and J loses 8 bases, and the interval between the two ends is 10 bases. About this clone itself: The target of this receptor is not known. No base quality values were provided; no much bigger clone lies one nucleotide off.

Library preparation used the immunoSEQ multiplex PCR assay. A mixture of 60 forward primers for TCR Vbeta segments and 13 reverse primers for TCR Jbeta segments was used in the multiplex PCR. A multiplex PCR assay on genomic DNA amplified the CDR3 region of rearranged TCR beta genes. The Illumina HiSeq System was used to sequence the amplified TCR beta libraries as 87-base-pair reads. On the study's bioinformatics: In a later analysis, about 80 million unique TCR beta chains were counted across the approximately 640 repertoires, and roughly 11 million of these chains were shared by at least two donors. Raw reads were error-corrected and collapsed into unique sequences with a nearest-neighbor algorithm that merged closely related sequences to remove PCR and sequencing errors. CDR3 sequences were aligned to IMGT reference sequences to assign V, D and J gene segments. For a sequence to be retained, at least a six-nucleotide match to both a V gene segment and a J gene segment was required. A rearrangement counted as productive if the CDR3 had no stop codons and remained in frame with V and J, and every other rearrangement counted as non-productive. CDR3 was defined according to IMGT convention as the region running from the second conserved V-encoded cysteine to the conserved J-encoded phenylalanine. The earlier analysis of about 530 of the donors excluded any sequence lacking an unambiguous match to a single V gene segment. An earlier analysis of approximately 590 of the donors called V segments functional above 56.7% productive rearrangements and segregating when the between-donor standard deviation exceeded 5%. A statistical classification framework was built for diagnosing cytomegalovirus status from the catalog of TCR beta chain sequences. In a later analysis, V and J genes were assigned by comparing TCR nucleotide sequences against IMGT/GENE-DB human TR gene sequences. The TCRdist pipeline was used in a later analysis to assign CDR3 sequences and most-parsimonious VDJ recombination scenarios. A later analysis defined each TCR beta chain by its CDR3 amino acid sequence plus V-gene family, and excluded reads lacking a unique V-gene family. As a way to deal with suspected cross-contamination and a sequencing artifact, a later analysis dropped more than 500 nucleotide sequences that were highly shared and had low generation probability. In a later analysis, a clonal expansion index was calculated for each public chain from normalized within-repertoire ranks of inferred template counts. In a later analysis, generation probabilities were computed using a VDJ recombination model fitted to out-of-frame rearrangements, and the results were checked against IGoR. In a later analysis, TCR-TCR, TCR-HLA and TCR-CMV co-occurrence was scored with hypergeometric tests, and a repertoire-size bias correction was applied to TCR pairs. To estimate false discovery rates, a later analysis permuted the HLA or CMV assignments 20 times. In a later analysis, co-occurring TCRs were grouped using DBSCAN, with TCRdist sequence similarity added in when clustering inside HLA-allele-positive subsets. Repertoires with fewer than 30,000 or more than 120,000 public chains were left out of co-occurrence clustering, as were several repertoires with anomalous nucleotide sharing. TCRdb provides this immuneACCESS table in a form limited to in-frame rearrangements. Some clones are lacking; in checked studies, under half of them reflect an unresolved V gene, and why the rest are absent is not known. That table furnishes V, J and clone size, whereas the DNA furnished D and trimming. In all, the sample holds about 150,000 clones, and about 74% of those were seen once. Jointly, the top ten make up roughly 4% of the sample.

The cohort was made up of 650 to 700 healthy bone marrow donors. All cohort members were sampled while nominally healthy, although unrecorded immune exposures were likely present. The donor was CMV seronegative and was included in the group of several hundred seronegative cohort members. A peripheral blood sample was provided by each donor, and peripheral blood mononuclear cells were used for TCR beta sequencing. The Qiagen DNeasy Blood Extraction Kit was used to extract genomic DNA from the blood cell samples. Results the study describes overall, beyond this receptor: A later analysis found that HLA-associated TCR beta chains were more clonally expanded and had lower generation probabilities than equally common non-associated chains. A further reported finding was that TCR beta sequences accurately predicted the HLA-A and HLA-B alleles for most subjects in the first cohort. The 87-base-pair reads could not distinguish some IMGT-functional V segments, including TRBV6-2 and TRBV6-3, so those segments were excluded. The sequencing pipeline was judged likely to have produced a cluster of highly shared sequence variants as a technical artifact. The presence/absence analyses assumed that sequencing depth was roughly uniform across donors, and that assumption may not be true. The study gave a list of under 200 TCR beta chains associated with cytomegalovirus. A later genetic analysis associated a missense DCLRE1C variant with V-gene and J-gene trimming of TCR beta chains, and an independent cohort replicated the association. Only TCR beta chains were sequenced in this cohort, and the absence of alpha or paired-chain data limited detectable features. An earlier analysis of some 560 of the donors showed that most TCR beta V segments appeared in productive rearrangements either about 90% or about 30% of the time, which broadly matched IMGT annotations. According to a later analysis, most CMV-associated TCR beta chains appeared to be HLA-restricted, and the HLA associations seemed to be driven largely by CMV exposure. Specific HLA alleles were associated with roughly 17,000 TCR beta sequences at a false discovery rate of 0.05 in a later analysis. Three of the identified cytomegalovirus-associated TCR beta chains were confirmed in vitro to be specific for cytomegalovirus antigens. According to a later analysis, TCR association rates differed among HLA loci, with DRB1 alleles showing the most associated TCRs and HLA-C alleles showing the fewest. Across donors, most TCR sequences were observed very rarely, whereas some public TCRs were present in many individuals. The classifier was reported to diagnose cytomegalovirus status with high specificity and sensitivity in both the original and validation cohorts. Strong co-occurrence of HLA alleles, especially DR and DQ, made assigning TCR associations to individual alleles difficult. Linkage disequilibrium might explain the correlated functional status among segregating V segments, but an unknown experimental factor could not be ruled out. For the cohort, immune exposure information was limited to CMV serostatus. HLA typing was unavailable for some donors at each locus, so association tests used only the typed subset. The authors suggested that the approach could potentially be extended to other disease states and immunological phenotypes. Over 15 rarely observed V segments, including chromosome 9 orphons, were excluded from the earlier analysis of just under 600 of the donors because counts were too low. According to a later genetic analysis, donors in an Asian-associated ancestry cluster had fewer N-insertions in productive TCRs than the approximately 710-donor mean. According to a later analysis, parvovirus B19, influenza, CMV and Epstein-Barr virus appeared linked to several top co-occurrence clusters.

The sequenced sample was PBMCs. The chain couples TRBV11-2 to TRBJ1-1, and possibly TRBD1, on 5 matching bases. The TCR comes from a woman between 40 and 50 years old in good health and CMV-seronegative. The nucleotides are TGTGCCAGCAGCTTAGATCCCGCAGGGGAAGCTTTCTTT. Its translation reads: CASSLDPAGEAFF.